What follows are 22 T cell receptor beta chains derived from one specimen sequenced in a study of OX40 agonist ivuxolimab in advanced cancers. Here immunoSEQ multiplex PCR was the method, and the copy in TCRdb shows in-frame clones only, minus some. The table lists some 66,000 clones, roughly 80% of them singletons. This material consisted of CD4+ or CD8+ T cells sorted from blood, taken in a trial of the OX40 agonist ivuxolimab. These receptors all stem from an adult with an advanced solid tumor such as melanoma, head and neck, liver or kidney cancer.

This clone was detected only a few times. This rearrangement joins TRBV19 to TRBJ2-1; 8 positions match TRBD2. The germline V gene has CDR1 LNHDA and CDR2 SQIVND (reference sequence). The CDR3 has 19 amino acids. V lost 5 bases, J lost 5 bases, and 20 bases stayed unmatched. The CDR3 spells CASSPRSPGGPRIDNEQFF. For the CDR3, the DNA is TGTGCCAGTAGTCCCCGTTCCCCGGGAGGGCCTCGAATAGACAATGAGCAGTTCTTC.

This sequence joins TRBV12-5 and TRBJ2-1; D may be TRBD1 or TRBD2 (5 bases each). Germline V gives CDR1 LGHNT, CDR2 FRNRAP. Trimming took 2 bases from V and 6 from J, leaving 14 bases between them. The CDR3 totals 15 residues. The CDR3 DNA reads as TGTGCTAGTGGTTTGAGCGCCAAGAGGGGCAATGAGCAGTTCTTC. It specifies CASGLSAKRGNEQFF. Using reference TRBV12-5 and TRBJ2-1 for the parts outside the CDR3, the full variable domain is DARVTQTPRHKVTEMGQEVTMRCQPILGHNTVFWYRQTMMQGLELLAYFRNRAPLDDSGMPKDRFSAEMPDATLATLKIQPSEPRDSAVYFCASGLSAKRGNEQFFGPGTRLTVL.

The V call is TRBV11-3, the J call TRBJ2-5, with a possible D match to TRBD1 (6 bases). In germline, CDR1 is SGHNT, CDR2 YENEEA. V was pared by 4 bases and J by 7 bases, with 13 bases between. The CDR3 is 13 residues long. CDR3 nucleotides: TGTGCCAGCAGCTCGAGGGGGTTGGGGACCCAGTACTTC. It yields the protein CASSSRGLGTQYF.

This chain joins TRBV11-3 and TRBJ2-1; 7 bases fit TRBD2. V was clipped by 5 bases and J by 9 bases; unmatched bases: 10. Germline V gene lookup returns CDR1 SGHNT and CDR2 YENEEA. The CDR3 has 14 amino acids. CDR3 sequence: CASSQGPAGSEQFF. As DNA, the CDR3 is TGTGCCAGCAGCCAGGGCCCAGCGGGGAGTGAGCAGTTCTTC.

V and J are TRBV6-1 and TRBJ2-7, with a weak D call TRBD1 (6 bases). This CDR3 spans 12 amino acids. With 6 bases removed from V and 7 bases from J, the gap between germline ends came to 13 bases. Germline CDR1 and CDR2: MNHNS and SASEGT. The CDR3 sequence: CASSAWGLEQYF. The CDR3, as DNA: TGTGCCAGCAGCGCCTGGGGGCTTGAGCAGTACTTC.

Here the CDR3 DNA reads TGTGCCAGCAGCTTCTGGCCCGGTACTAGCACAGATACGCAGTATTTT. The encoded protein is CASSFWPGTSTDTQYF. The rearrangement links TRBV7-3 to TRBJ2-3, with D hard to call. V was cut by 3 bases and J by 0 bases, with 13 bases left in between. The CDR3 runs to 16 residues. Germline V gene data show CDR1 as SGHTA and CDR2 as FQGTGA.

Comments on this clone: Germline is not matched at one junction end, which may reflect a read error. J is TRBJ1-3 and V is TRBV6-5, with a tentative D call TRBD1 (5 bases). Germline V gene lookup returns CDR1 MNHEY and CDR2 SVGAGI. There are 15 residues in the CDR3. The CDR3, as DNA: TGTGCCAGCAAGACCACAGGAGACTCTGGAAACACCGTATATTTT. Translation: CASKTTGDSGNTVYF.

V usage is TRBV30 and J usage is TRBJ2-7; a weak D match, TRBD2 (5 bases). This CDR3 has 14 amino acids. Per the germline V gene, CDR1 is GTSNPN and CDR2 is SVGIG (reference sequence). Trimming removed 4 bases at V and 0 bases at J, with 13 bases between. CDR3 sequence: CAWKSKAVSYEQYF. CDR3 in DNA: TGTGCCTGGAAATCGAAAGCGGTCTCCTACGAGCAGTACTTC.

A few counts support this clone. The V gene is TRBV7-2, the J gene TRBJ2-5, with TRBD1 matching over 7 bases. The CDR3 extends over 13 amino acids. Germline V gene sequence: CDR1 SGHTA, CDR2 FQGNSA. Trimming at V came to 5 bases and at J to 1 base, leaving 1 base not matched to a gene. CDR3 sequence: CASSRDSQETQYF. The CDR3, as DNA: TGTGCCAGCAGCAGGGACAGCCAAGAGACCCAGTACTTC.

The V and J genes are TRBV5-6 and TRBJ2-3; 12 nucleotides line up with TRBD1. There are 19 residues in the CDR3. The trim removed 4 bases at V and 2 bases at J, leaving 14 bases unmatched. CDR1 is SGHDT, CDR2 YYEEEE, per germline. CDR3 amino acids: CASSPTRDRGRISTDTQYF. CDR3 nucleotides: TGTGCCAGCAGCCCAACCCGGGACAGGGGGCGAATCTCCACAGATACGCAGTATTTT. Looking up the rest from reference TRBV5-6 and TRBJ2-3 gives the full variable domain: DAGVTQSPTHLIKTRGQQVTLRCSPKSGHDTVSWYQQALGQGPQFIFQYYEEEERQRGNFPDRFSGHQFPNYSSELNVNALLLGDSALYLCASSPTRDRGRISTDTQYFGPGTRLTVL.

The chain has TRBV28 and TRBJ1-2; D possibly corresponds to TRBD1 (6 bases). The CDR3 is made up of 13 amino acids. The germline V and J ends were trimmed by 3 bases and 7 bases, with 12 bases remaining between them. CDR1 and CDR2 (germline): MDHEN, SYDVKM. The CDR3 loop is CASSFRAGVGYTF. CDR3 nucleotide sequence: TGTGCCAGCAGTTTTAGGGCAGGGGTTGGCTACACCTTC.

This clone was recorded only once. The chain uses TRBV18 and TRBJ1-1, with unresolved D. There are 16 residues in the CDR3. V lost 0 bases, J lost 2 bases, and 13 bases lay in between. Germline loops: CDR1 KGHSH, CDR2 LQKENI. CDR3 sequence (DNA): TGTGCCAGCTCACCACCTCGTGGAACTCTAAACACTGAAGCTTTCTTT. Amino acid sequence: CASSPPRGTLNTEAFF.

The chain recombines TRBV15 with TRBJ1-1; a weak D match, TRBD1 (5 bases). This CDR3 has 16 amino acids. Germline CDR1 LNHNV, CDR2 YYDKDF (reference sequence). Trimming shortened V by 0 bases and J by 5 bases, and 16 bases separated the two germline ends. The CDR3 reads CATSRDPGGTVTEAFF. The CDR3 bases are TGTGCCACCAGCAGAGATCCCGGGGGTACGGTAACTGAAGCTTTCTTT.

The V call is TRBV19, the J call TRBJ2-3; D possibly corresponds to TRBD1 (6 bases). The germline V gene has CDR1 LNHDA and CDR2 SQIVND (reference sequence). V lost 4 bases and J 6 bases, leaving 14 bases between the germline ends. The CDR3 is 14 amino acids. In DNA form, the CDR3 reads TGTGCCAGTAGTAGAACGGAGAGGGGGGATACGCAGTATTTT. Encoded protein: CASSRTERGDTQYF.

V is TRBV5-4 and J is TRBJ1-2, with D tentatively TRBD1 (5 bases). This CDR3 has 14 amino acids. The germline gives CDR1 SGHNT, CDR2 YYREEE (reference sequence). Trimming removed 2 bases at V and 3 bases at J, with 11 bases between. The CDR3 DNA sequence: TGTGCCAGCAGCTTCCAGGGCGTCGACTATGGCTACACCTTC. Protein product: CASSFQGVDYGYTF.

The chain combines TRBV19 with TRBJ2-7, with 9 bases that match TRBD1. The CDR3 loop spans 15 amino acids. CDR1 is LNHDA and CDR2 is SQIVND in the germline V gene (reference sequence). V shed 0 bases, J shed 2 bases, and the junction held 2 bases outside the gene matches. CDR3 protein: CASSIDRDRAYEQYF. The CDR3 region has the DNA TGTGCCAGTAGTATAGACCGGGACAGGGCCTACGAGCAGTACTTC.

The chain links TRBV27 to TRBJ2-2; 7 bases align to TRBD1. J gave up 7 bases and V 6 bases, and 8 bases lay outside the gene matches. CDR3 length: 14 residues. Germline V gene sequence: CDR1 MNHEY, CDR2 SMNVEV (reference sequence). CDR3 in amino acids: CASSRGQVGGELFF. Here the CDR3 DNA reads TGTGCCAGCAGCCGTGGACAGGTGGGCGGGGAGCTGTTTTTT.

The CDR3 nucleotides are TGTGCCAGTCGGACTACTACTTACAATGAGCAGTTCTTC. Protein: CASRTTTYNEQFF. The J gene is TRBJ2-1, the V gene TRBV28, with D perhaps TRBD2 (6 bases). There are 13 residues in the CDR3. CDR1 and CDR2 from the germline V gene are MDHEN and SYDVKM. Trimming left V 9 bases short and J 4 bases short, with 13 bases between.

The chain is built from TRBV29-1 and TRBJ2-7; 9 positions agree with TRBD1. CDR1 SQVTM and CDR2 ANQGSEA come from the germline V gene. J gave up 3 bases and V 5 bases, and 8 bases lay outside the gene matches. The CDR3 is 14 amino acids. The CDR3: CSVPLGTGSYEQYF. The DNA of the CDR3 is TGCAGCGTTCCGCTAGGGACAGGGAGCTACGAGCAGTACTTC.

This clone was recorded only once. This sequence joins TRBV6-1 and TRBJ2-1; 8 bases are shared with TRBD2. V was clipped by 6 bases and J by 6 bases; unmatched bases: 7. This CDR3 spans 14 amino acids. CDR1 MNHNS and CDR2 SASEGT come from the germline V gene. The CDR3 loop is CASSRGGAVNEQFF. The DNA of the CDR3 is TGTGCCAGCAGCCGGGGGGGGGCGGTCAATGAGCAGTTCTTC.

The chain combines TRBV6-6 with TRBJ1-1, with D maybe TRBD1 (6 bases). Between the trimmed V and J ends, which lost 5 bases and 2 bases, there was a span of 12 bases. The CDR3 is 14 amino acids. CDR1 and CDR2 from the germline V gene are MNHNY and SVGAGI (reference sequence). The CDR3 is CASSLQGPNTEAFF. CDR3 in DNA: TGTGCCAGCAGTCTACAGGGTCCCAACACTGAAGCTTTCTTT.

J is TRBJ2-7 and V is TRBV18; D gene unclear. The CDR3 extends over 13 amino acids. Germline V gene data show CDR1 as KGHSH and CDR2 as LQKENI. Trimming stripped 3 bases from V and 5 bases from J, with 11 bases between. CDR3 sequence: CASSPANGDEQYF. The CDR3 DNA reads TGTGCCAGCTCACCCGCGAATGGAGACGAGCAGTACTTC.